This entry lists 30 T cell receptor beta chains sequenced from one sample in a study of T cells in Graves' hyperthyroidism and ophthalmopathy. From RNA transcripts, TCR beta CDR3 regions were amplified. Carried out on the TCR CDR3, a first-round RT-PCR used the HTBI primer set. Via MiXCR, TCRdb re-called the multiplex PCR reads, giving one row per CDR3 protein. Here the sample spans about 690,000 distinct CDR3 sequences, about 18% being singletons. The sequenced material came from blood. These TCRs come from a man in his fifties with Graves' hyperthyroidism.

This clonotype was counted ten times or more. The rearrangement uses TRBV27 and TRBJ1-1; D remains ambiguous. The CDR3 contains 14 residues. Germline V gives CDR1 MNHEY, CDR2 SMNVEV (reference sequence). Trimming stripped 4 bases from V and 2 bases from J, with 11 bases between. The CDR3 nucleotides are TGTGCCAGCAGTTCGCGGACCAAAAACACTGAAGCTTTCTTT. Translation: CASSSRTKNTEAFF.

With regard to this clonotype: This sequence may be a read error, since a much larger clone differs from it by one base. The chain joins TRBV3-1 to TRBJ2-1, with 7 bases lining up with TRBD2. Per the germline V gene, CDR1 is LGHDT and CDR2 is YNNKEL (reference sequence). This CDR3 is 18 amino acids long. V was pared by 0 bases and J by 5 bases, with 13 bases of the junction left unmatched. In nucleotides, the CDR3 is TGTGCCAGCAGCCAAGATTCCGTCCGGGCTAGCGGACACAATGAGCAGTTCTTC. Protein sequence: CASSQDSVRASGHNEQFF.

In this sample, this clonotype turned up a few times. V and J are TRBV5-1 and TRBJ2-3; 7 nucleotides line up with TRBD2. The CDR3 runs 14 residues. V lost 4 bases and J lost 5; bases outside the gene matches: 7. Germline CDR1 reads SGHRS; CDR2 reads YFSETQ. DNA of the CDR3: TGCGCCAGCAGCGTGGGAGGGCCTAGAGATACGCAGTATTTT. This codes for CASSVGGPRDTQYF.

Many counts were recorded for this clonotype. The rearrangement uses TRBV5-1 and TRBJ2-2; 15 bases agree with TRBD2. Per germline, CDR1 SGHRS and CDR2 YFSETQ. This CDR3 is built from 16 residues. V lost 4 bases and J lost 4; bases outside the gene matches: 2. The CDR3 loop reads CASSRTSGRGTGELFF. CDR3 bases: TGCGCCAGCAGCCGGACTAGCGGGAGGGGCACCGGGGAGCTGTTTTTT. The full variable domain, its missing parts supplied by reference TRBV5-1 and TRBJ2-2, is KAGVTQTPRYLIKTRGQQVTLSCSPISGHRSVSWYQQTPGQGLQFLFEYFSETQRNKGNFPGRFSGRQFSNSRSEMNVSTLELGDSALYLCASSRTSGRGTGELFFGEGSRLTVL.

The rearrangement links TRBV19 to TRBJ1-1; the match to TRBD1 covers 7 bases. This CDR3 spans 16 amino acids. Germline V gene lookup returns CDR1 LNHDA and CDR2 SQIVND (reference sequence). V dropped 6 bases and J dropped 2; count of bases not matched to a gene: 12. The CDR3 reads CASSPRTGSRNTEAFF. DNA for the CDR3: TGTGCCAGTAGCCCTCGGACAGGTTCCCGCAACACTGAAGCTTTCTTT.

In its sample, this clonotype was seen many times. The chain uses TRBV12-3 or TRBV12-4 and TRBJ1-5; D ambiguous. The germline V and J ends were trimmed by 1 base and 5 bases, with 9 bases remaining between them. This CDR3 is built from 14 residues. Here the CDR3 reads CASSLESPYQPQHF. The DNA of the CDR3 is TGTGCCAGCAGTTTAGAGTCCCCGTATCAGCCCCAGCATTTT.

There are a few counts of this clonotype. The V and J genes are TRBV5-6 and TRBJ2-1; 8 bases match TRBD2. J was trimmed by 0 bases and V by 7 bases; bases with no gene match: 9. This CDR3 region has 16 residues. Germline CDR1 is SGHDT and CDR2 is YYEEEE. CDR3 in amino acids: CASAAGVPLSYNEQFF. In DNA form, the CDR3 reads TGTGCCAGCGCAGCGGGAGTCCCTCTCTCCTACAATGAGCAGTTCTTC.

This clonotype appeared a few times. The chain couples TRBV9 to TRBJ2-3; D gene ambiguous. Trimming left V 3 bases short and J 2 bases short, with 16 bases between. Germline-derived CDR1 and CDR2 are SGDLS and YYNGEE. The CDR3 is made up of 16 amino acids. The CDR3 here is CASSANRDSATDTQYF. DNA of the CDR3: TGTGCCAGCAGCGCAAACAGAGACTCCGCCACAGATACGCAGTATTTT.

This chain links TRBV20-1 with TRBJ2-7; 16 positions agree with TRBD2. In germline, CDR1 is DFQATT, CDR2 SNEGSKA (reference sequence). Germline trimming cut 1 base from V and 2 bases from J; bases unmatched to any gene: 11. This CDR3 comprises 19 residues. CDR3 region: CSARGSGLAGGPSPYEQYF. CDR3 nucleotide sequence: TGCAGTGCTAGAGGATCGGGACTAGCGGGAGGGCCGTCTCCCTACGAGCAGTACTTC.

Notes on this clonotype: It may be a read error: a sequence one base away is much more abundant. J is TRBJ1-4 and V is TRBV28; D is perhaps TRBD1 (5 bases). Germline lookup yields CDR1 MDHEN and CDR2 SYDVKM. V was pared by 5 bases and J by 7 bases, with 11 bases between. The CDR3 contains 13 residues. CDR3 region: CASSVRVSEKLFF. In DNA, the CDR3 is TGTGCCAGCAGTGTCAGGGTGAGTGAAAAACTGTTTTTT.

This clonotype showed up many times. The chain combines TRBV2 with TRBJ2-1, with D unclear. The V and J ends lost 6 bases and 10 bases respectively, with 10 bases between them. Germline loops: CDR1 SNHLY, CDR2 FYNNEI. This CDR3 contains 11 residues. The CDR3 region has the DNA TGTGCCAGCAGCTACCTCCGGGAGCAGTTCTTC. Translating it yields CASSYLREQFF.

This clonotype was found a few times. The chain recombines TRBV13 with TRBJ2-1; 7 nucleotides match TRBD2. V gave up 5 bases and J gave up 5 bases; unmatched junction bases: 6. Looked up from germline, CDR1 is PRHDT and CDR2 is FYEKMQ (reference sequence). CDR3 length equals 14 residues. The CDR3 loop reads CASSLREVDNEQFF. In DNA, the CDR3 is TGTGCCAGCAGCCTACGGGAGGTAGACAATGAGCAGTTCTTC.

This clonotype was counted ten times or more. The chain links TRBV11-1 to TRBJ2-7; D is ambiguous. CDR1 and CDR2 (germline): SGHAT, FQDESV (reference sequence). The length of the CDR3 is 14 residues. V lost 2 bases to trimming and J lost 0 bases, with 8 bases between them. CDR3 nucleotide sequence: TGTGCCAGCAGCTTAAGGCCCCACTCCTACGAGCAGTACTTC. It codes for CASSLRPHSYEQYF.

This clonotype was counted ten times or more. The chain couples TRBV12-3 or TRBV12-4 to TRBJ1-1, with TRBD1 matching 10 bases. The J segment lost 4 bases and the V segment lost 11 bases, leaving 4 bases of the junction unmatched. CDR3 size: 12 residues. This chain's CDR3 is CAAGQGGTEAFF. Here the CDR3 DNA reads TGTGCCGCAGGACAGGGGGGCACTGAAGCTTTCTTT.

The sample holds many counts of this clonotype. An end of the junction differs from the germline gene, which may be a read error. The chain combines TRBV27 with TRBJ2-3; possibly TRBD2 for D (5 bases). This CDR3 is 15 amino acids long. Germline loops: CDR1 MNHEY, CDR2 SMNVEV (reference sequence). The CDR3 is CASSLPGFDADTQCF. In DNA, the CDR3 is TGTGCCAGCAGTTTACCGGGATTCGACGCAGATACGCAGTGTTTT.

There are many counts of this clonotype. The chain has TRBV12-3 or TRBV12-4 and TRBJ2-7; no clear D. V was clipped by 6 bases and J by 2 bases, with 17 bases between them. The CDR3 extends over 15 amino acids. CDR3 region: CASSAPYRRTYEQYF. CDR3 nucleotide sequence: TGTGCCAGCAGCGCTCCCTATCGCCGGACCTACGAGCAGTACTTC.

In this sample, this clonotype turned up many times. J is TRBJ2-7 and V is TRBV6-2 or TRBV6-3, with 8 bases aligning to TRBD2. Germline CDR1 and CDR2: MNHEY and SVGEGT. The CDR3 spans 15 residues. Trimming cost V 4 bases and J 5 bases; bases outside gene matches: 10. This CDR3 is CASSSIREGVDEQYF. The CDR3 DNA is TGTGCCAGCAGTTCCATTCGGGAGGGGGTCGACGAGCAGTACTTC.

The genes are TRBV5-1 and TRBJ2-1, with D possibly TRBD2 on 7 matching bases. This CDR3 is 18 amino acids long. Trimming cost V 1 base and J 6 bases, with 23 bases left between them. Germline V CDR1 and CDR2: SGHRS, YFSETQ. CDR3 residues: CASSLKPRGAGEPNEQFF. CDR3 sequence (DNA): TGCGCCAGCAGCTTGAAACCCCGGGGGGCAGGAGAACCCAATGAGCAGTTCTTC.

This clonotype was counted ten times or more. This rearrangement joins TRBV2 to TRBJ2-5; weak D call: TRBD1 (5 bases). This CDR3 spans 12 amino acids. Trimming removed 7 bases at V and 2 bases at J, with 8 bases between. Germline CDR1 reads SNHLY; CDR2 reads FYNNEI. CDR3 residues: CASKRQQETQYF. CDR3 nucleotides: TGTGCCAGCAAGAGACAGCAAGAGACCCAGTACTTC. Complete variable domain (other parts from reference TRBV2 and TRBJ2-5): EPEVTQTPSHQVTQMGQEVILRCVPISNHLYFYWYRQILGQKVEFLVSFYNNEISEKSEIFDDQFSVERPDGSNFTLKIRSTKLEDSAMYFCASKRQQETQYFGPGTRLLVL.

The rearrangement links TRBV5-1 to TRBJ2-5; no definite D call. Germline V gene data show CDR1 as SGHRS and CDR2 as YFSETQ. The V and J ends lost 1 base and 1 base respectively, with 11 bases between them. This CDR3 has 15 amino acids. The CDR3 bases are TGCGCCAGCAGCTTGCGTCTGTTGGCCCAAGAGACCCAGTACTTC. This codes for CASSLRLLAQETQYF.

The J gene is TRBJ2-1, the V gene TRBV9, with D possibly being TRBD2 (5 bases). Trimming pared 0 bases from V and 6 bases from J, leaving 10 bases between. The V gene's germline CDR1 is SGDLS and CDR2 YYNGEE. The CDR3 consists of 14 residues. The CDR3 reads CASSVAYGGNEQFF. The CDR3 nucleotides read TGTGCCAGCAGCGTAGCCTATGGAGGCAATGAGCAGTTCTTC.

This clonotype was detected a few times. The rearrangement links TRBV18 to TRBJ2-1; D possibly corresponds to TRBD2 (5 bases). The CDR3 runs to 12 residues. Germline V lookup: CDR1 KGHSH, CDR2 LQKENI. The V gene lost 2 bases and the J gene lost 8 bases, with 7 bases spanning the gap. This CDR3 reads CASSPGEYEQFF. CDR3 DNA: TGTGCCAGCTCACCAGGGGAGTATGAGCAGTTCTTC.

The sample holds many counts of this clonotype. The chain combines TRBV28 with TRBJ2-7, with TRBD2 matching 11 bases. The length of the CDR3 is 17 residues. V lost 3 bases and J lost 7; bases outside the gene matches: 14. Per the germline V gene, CDR1 is MDHEN and CDR2 is SYDVKM. The CDR3 DNA reads as TGTGCCAGCAGTTTGGTAGGATTACTAGCGGGAGAAATTGAGCAGTACTTC. Translating it yields CASSLVGLLAGEIEQYF. The entire variable domain, with the rest obtained from reference TRBV28 and TRBJ2-7, is as follows: DVKVTQSSRYLVKRTGEKVFLECVQDMDHENMFWYRQDPGLGLRLIYFSYDVKMKEKGDIPEGYSVSREKKERFSLILESASTNQTSMYLCASSLVGLLAGEIEQYFGPGTRLTVT.

There are many counts of this clonotype. The chain uses TRBV2 and TRBJ2-7, with a possible D match to TRBD1 (5 bases). This CDR3 comprises 14 residues. Germline V gene data show CDR1 as SNHLY and CDR2 as FYNNEI. The V end lost 10 bases, the J end lost 0 bases, and 16 bases lay between the germline ends. CDR3 nucleotide sequence: TGTGCCACCGTGAAGGACAATCACTCCTACGAGCAGTACTTC. Protein product: CATVKDNHSYEQYF.

This chain's CDR3 is CASSGIGLPSGNTIYF. The CDR3 nucleotides are TGTGCCAGTAGTGGGATTGGACTGCCATCTGGAAACACCATATATTTT. The V and J genes are TRBV19 and TRBJ1-3; D remains ambiguous. Trimming took off 5 bases at V and 1 base at J, with 15 bases between the two ends. CDR3 length: 16 residues. The germline V gene has CDR1 LNHDA and CDR2 SQIVND (reference sequence).

This chain connects TRBV6-1 to TRBJ1-5, with D possibly matching TRBD1 (6 bases). Germline assignment: CDR1 MNHNS and CDR2 SASEGT. V was shortened by 6 bases and J by 7 bases, with 19 bases between the two germline ends. This CDR3 region has 15 residues. The CDR3 spells CASRGGGGPGQPQHF. The CDR3 bases are TGTGCCAGCAGGGGGGGGGGGGGGCCAGGGCAGCCCCAGCATTTT.

This clonotype was found many times. The chain carries TRBV2 and TRBJ2-7, with TRBD2 identical over 7 bases. Germline V CDR1 and CDR2: SNHLY, FYNNEI. The trim removed 4 bases at V and 3 bases at J, leaving 3 bases unmatched. The CDR3 is 13 residues long. This CDR3 is CASSGSSGYEQYF. As DNA, the CDR3 is TGTGCCAGCAGTGGTTCTAGCGGCTACGAGCAGTACTTC.

With regard to this clonotype: A much larger clone differs from this one at a single base, so this may be a read error. V usage is TRBV28 and J usage is TRBJ2-7; D possibly corresponds to TRBD1 (6 bases). The germline CDR1 and CDR2 sequences are MDHEN and SYDVKM. CDR3 length equals 13 residues. Trimming removed 5 bases at V and 0 bases at J, with 8 bases between. CDR3 sequence (DNA): TGTGCCAGCAGTGACAGGACCTCCTACGAGCAGTACTTC. Protein: CASSDRTSYEQYF.

The V and J genes are TRBV12-3 or TRBV12-4 and TRBJ2-1; D is ambiguous. This CDR3 contains 14 residues. Trimming shortened V by 2 bases and J by 5 bases, and 10 bases separated the two germline ends. CDR3 DNA: TGTGCCAGCAGTTTAAAGGCGTGGGACAATGAGCAGTTCTTC. It yields the protein CASSLKAWDNEQFF.

Only a few counts were recorded for this clonotype. The chain couples TRBV12-3 or TRBV12-4 to TRBJ2-1; D unclear. This CDR3 region has 12 residues. V gave up 3 bases and J gave up 5 bases, with 5 bases separating them. CDR3 sequence: CASSFQDNEQFF. DNA of the CDR3: TGTGCCAGCAGTTTCCAGGACAATGAGCAGTTCTTC.